This T cell receptor (beta chain) was obtained from a study of cytomegalovirus exposure and HLA in healthy donors. On the study more broadly: Of over 350 genotyped donors, around 86% grouped in the Caucasian-associated ancestry cluster.

The PCR had 60 Vbeta and 13 Jbeta primers. Sequencing used immunoSEQ multiplex PCR; TCRdb keeps in-frame clones, though not all of them. The sample lists under 200,000 clones; 80% to 90% were seen once. In regard to this clone: Its antigen is unidentified.

Trimming shortened V by 4 bases and J by 10 bases, and 15 bases separated the two germline ends. This CDR3 contains 13 residues. CDR1 is SGHKS and CDR2 is YYEKEE in the germline V gene (reference sequence). Study results and caveats: Later analysis showed TCR association rates varying by HLA locus, highest for DRB1 and lowest for HLA-C. When a later analysis compared HLA-associated TCR beta chains with equally common others, the HLA-associated chains turned out to be more clonally expanded and to have lower generation probabilities. Most of the CMV-associated TCR beta chains (in a later analysis) appeared to be HLA-restricted.

This chain connects TRBV5-5 to TRBJ1-5; D perhaps matches TRBD1 (5 bases). The sample was PBMCs. The TCR was taken from a man aged 18 to 29 in good health and CMV-seropositive. CDR3 residues: CASSVQAVSPQHF. CDR3 nucleotides: TGTGCCAGCAGCGTACAGGCCGTCAGCCCCCAGCATTTT.